One and the same sample provided the 30 T cell receptor beta chains below, sequenced in a study of T cell responses to AZD1222 COVID-19 vaccine. Data came from immunoSEQ multiplex PCR; TCRdb stores just in-frame clones and leaves some out. The data hold some 100,000 clones, with 86% observed a single time. The starting material was peripheral blood, obtained on day 0 of AZD1222 vaccination. Receptors originate from an adult in good health.

V gene TRBV19 combines with J gene TRBJ1-4; 8 nucleotides align to TRBD1. V shed 3 bases, J shed 7 bases, and the junction held 7 bases outside the gene matches. Germline CDR1 and CDR2: LNHDA and SQIVND (reference sequence). CDR3 length equals 15 residues. CDR3 residues: CASSIDRGVGEKLFF. CDR3 sequence (DNA): TGTGCCAGTAGTATCGACAGGGGAGTAGGTGAAAAACTGTTTTTT.

V is TRBV7-3 and J is TRBJ1-1; 9 bases are shared with TRBD1. The V and J ends lost 5 bases and 1 base, in that order; junction bases with no gene match: 2. This CDR3 has 14 residues. The germline gives CDR1 SGHTA, CDR2 FQGTGA. Here the CDR3 reads CASSAQGANTEAFF. For the CDR3, the DNA is TGTGCCAGCAGCGCACAGGGGGCGAACACTGAAGCTTTCTTT.

This chain uses TRBV5-1 with TRBJ2-7; 14 bases agree with TRBD2. V shed 2 bases and J 3 bases; nucleotides not matched to a gene: 4. The germline CDR1 and CDR2 sequences are SGHRS and YFSETQ. There are 16 residues in the CDR3. CDR3 amino acids: CASSFGTSGSVYEQYF. The CDR3 coding sequence is TGCGCCAGCAGCTTTGGGACTAGCGGGAGTGTCTACGAGCAGTACTTC.

The chain combines TRBV5-8 with TRBJ2-1; 10 nucleotides match TRBD2. CDR3 length: 15 residues. Per germline, CDR1 SGHTS and CDR2 YDEGEE. V trimming: 4 bases; J trimming: 2 bases; junction bases outside the gene matches: 3. The chain's CDR3 is CASSRTSGTYNEQFF. The CDR3 DNA follows: TGTGCCAGCAGCCGGACTAGCGGTACCTACAATGAGCAGTTCTTC.

The chain combines TRBV4-3 with TRBJ1-2; D not resolved. V lost 4 bases and J lost 6, with 18 bases in between. The CDR3 is made up of 15 amino acids. Germline V lookup: CDR1 LGHNA, CDR2 YSLEER. CDR3 sequence: CASSRSVIGRDGYTF. Here the CDR3 DNA reads TGCGCCAGCAGCCGAAGTGTCATCGGGAGGGATGGCTACACCTTC.

This chain uses TRBV30 with TRBJ2-7, with a possible D match to TRBD1 (5 bases). This CDR3 is built from 12 residues. With 4 bases removed from V and 6 bases from J, the gap between germline ends came to 13 bases. CDR1 is GTSNPN, CDR2 SVGIG, per germline (reference sequence). The CDR3 reads CAWMSGWGEQYF. CDR3 nucleotide sequence: TGTGCCTGGATGTCAGGGTGGGGCGAGCAGTACTTC.

A word on this clone: The junction departs from the called germline gene at one end, perhaps through a read error. The chain combines TRBV2 with TRBJ1-4; D is uncertain. Germline assignment: CDR1 SNHLY and CDR2 FYNNEI. This CDR3 has 14 residues. DNA for the CDR3: TGTGCCAGCAGGGAAGGAGGATCTAATGAAAAACTGTTTTTT. This sequence encodes CASREGGSNEKLFF.

The J gene is TRBJ2-7, the V gene TRBV7-2; D might be TRBD1 (5 bases). This CDR3 region has 14 residues. V lost 4 bases and J lost 4, with 14 bases in between. From germline, CDR1 is SGHTA and CDR2 FQGNSA. This chain's CDR3 is CASSWREGAYEQYF. For the CDR3, the DNA is TGTGCCAGCAGCTGGCGCGAAGGGGCATACGAGCAGTACTTC.

The chain couples TRBV29-1 to TRBJ1-2; a weak D match, TRBD1 (5 bases). V lost 6 bases, J lost 8 bases, and 13 bases lay in between. This CDR3 has 11 residues. Germline-derived CDR1 and CDR2 are SQVTM and ANQGSEA. DNA for the CDR3: TGCAGCGTCTCGGGGCTTTCCGGCTACACCTTC. The encoded protein is CSVSGLSGYTF.

This clone was detected once. The V and J genes are TRBV30 and TRBJ1-5; the D gene is possibly TRBD1 (5 bases). The CDR3 consists of 14 residues. Germline assignment: CDR1 GTSNPN and CDR2 SVGIG (reference sequence). Trimming took off 3 bases at V and 2 bases at J, with 11 bases between the two ends. CDR3 in DNA: TGTGCCTGGAGCAGGGCCAACGGCAATCAGCCCCAGCATTTT. Translated: CAWSRANGNQPQHF.

This clone has a handful of counts. The chain employs TRBV19 and TRBJ1-2; D remains unclear. CDR3 length: 13 amino acids. Trimming left V 8 bases short and J 0 bases short, with 10 bases between. CDR1 is LNHDA, CDR2 SQIVND, per germline (reference sequence). The CDR3 loop is CASWTATNYGYTF. CDR3 coding DNA: TGTGCCAGTTGGACCGCTACTAACTATGGCTACACCTTC.

The chain has TRBV6-6 and TRBJ2-2; D uncertain. This CDR3 comprises 11 residues. Germline V gene sequence: CDR1 MNHNY, CDR2 SVGAGI (reference sequence). Trimming removed 6 bases from V and 5 bases from J, with 4 bases in between. CDR3 nucleotides: TGTGCCAGCAGGACTACCGGGGAGCTGTTTTTT. Amino acids: CASRTTGELFF.

The chain joins TRBV28 to TRBJ1-2; D possibly corresponds to TRBD1 (6 bases). Germline assignment: CDR1 MDHEN and CDR2 SYDVKM. V lost 5 bases to trimming and J lost 2 bases, with 27 bases between them. This CDR3 comprises 19 residues. The CDR3 DNA reads as TGTGCCAGCAGTATCGTTCGTGGGGGGGGCGCCTTTGGGAACTATGGCTACACCTTC. The encoded protein is CASSIVRGGGAFGNYGYTF.

The chain employs TRBV28 and TRBJ1-5; D is undetermined. CDR3 size: 14 residues. Deletions cut 2 bases from V and 4 bases from J, with 9 bases between. Germline loops: CDR1 MDHEN, CDR2 SYDVKM. The CDR3 DNA reads TGTGCCAGCAGTTTAGTTACAGAAAATCAGCCCCAGCATTTT. Its translation is CASSLVTENQPQHF. Drawing the rest from reference TRBV28 and TRBJ1-5, the complete variable domain is DVKVTQSSRYLVKRTGEKVFLECVQDMDHENMFWYRQDPGLGLRLIYFSYDVKMKEKGDIPEGYSVSREKKERFSLILESASTNQTSMYLCASSLVTENQPQHFGDGTRLSIL.

V gene TRBV5-4 combines with J gene TRBJ2-5, with 10 bases aligning to TRBD1. Looked up from germline, CDR1 is SGHNT and CDR2 is YYREEE (reference sequence). J gave up 5 bases and V 4 bases, and 8 bases lay outside the gene matches. This CDR3 has 15 amino acids. CDR3 sequence: CASSQGQGGRETQYF. DNA for the CDR3: TGTGCCAGCAGCCAAGGACAGGGGGGGAGGGAGACCCAGTACTTC.

There are a few counts of this clone. The rearrangement links TRBV2 to TRBJ1-4; TRBD1 might be the D (6 bases). Germline loops: CDR1 SNHLY, CDR2 FYNNEI. The CDR3 is 14 amino acids. V lost 8 bases, J lost 8 bases, and 18 bases lay in between. CDR3 sequence (DNA): TGTGCCAGCCGGAAACAGGGAATAGGAGAAAAACTGTTTTTT. Its protein is CASRKQGIGEKLFF. The whole variable domain, remainder taken from reference TRBV2 and TRBJ1-4, is EPEVTQTPSHQVTQMGQEVILRCVPISNHLYFYWYRQILGQKVEFLVSFYNNEISEKSEIFDDQFSVERPDGSNFTLKIRSTKLEDSAMYFCASRKQGIGEKLFFGSGTQLSVL.

The V call is TRBV6-1, the J call TRBJ1-4; no clear D. The length of the CDR3 is 16 residues. Trimming cost V 2 bases and J 7 bases, with 17 bases left between them. CDR1 is MNHNS and CDR2 is SASEGT in the germline V gene. The CDR3 protein is CASSESWRVSGEKLFF. CDR3 coding DNA: TGTGCCAGCAGTGAAAGTTGGAGGGTGTCAGGTGAAAAACTGTTTTTT.

The table lists this clone with a few counts. The V gene is TRBV20-1, the J gene TRBJ1-2; D gene unclear. The CDR3 is made up of 10 amino acids. The V gene's germline CDR1 is DFQATT and CDR2 SNEGSKA (reference sequence). The V gene lost 7 bases and the J gene lost 6 bases, with 9 bases spanning the gap. CDR3 loop: CSVEGDGYTF. Here the CDR3 DNA reads TGCAGTGTCGAAGGAGATGGCTACACCTTC.

The count of this clone is one. The chain recombines TRBV4-3 with TRBJ1-4; 9 nucleotides match TRBD1. Germline CDR1 is LGHNA and CDR2 is YSLEER. The length of the CDR3 is 16 residues. Unmatched junction bases numbered 9, after V lost 0 bases and J lost 10 bases. The CDR3 protein is CASSQDNRGLTGKLFF. The CDR3 DNA sequence: TGCGCCAGCAGCCAAGATAACAGGGGGCTAACGGGAAAACTGTTTTTT.

The rearrangement links TRBV28 to TRBJ2-7; D is undetermined. This CDR3 comprises 12 residues. V dropped 5 bases and J dropped 3 bases, with 8 bases sitting between them. Germline values: CDR1 MDHEN, CDR2 SYDVKM. The CDR3 loop is CASSPGGYEQYF. Written as DNA, the CDR3 is TGTGCCAGCAGTCCAGGTGGCTACGAGCAGTACTTC.

The chain's CDR3 is CASSVALRGEGYTF. In DNA, the CDR3 is TGTGCCAGCAGCGTAGCTTTAAGGGGGGAGGGCTACACCTTC. The V gene is TRBV9, the J gene TRBJ1-2; maybe TRBD1 (6 bases). The CDR3 spans 14 residues. V dropped 0 bases and J dropped 8 bases, with 14 bases sitting between them. Germline V lookup: CDR1 SGDLS, CDR2 YYNGEE.

This clone came up a few times. The chain employs TRBV16 and TRBJ1-4; D gene ambiguous. Germline V lookup: CDR1 KGHSY, CDR2 FQNENV. The V gene lost 4 bases and the J gene lost 7 bases, with 19 bases spanning the gap. The length of the CDR3 is 16 residues. This CDR3 reads CASSPSTVSGGEKLFF. CDR3 sequence (DNA): TGTGCCAGCAGCCCTTCGACGGTGAGCGGAGGTGAAAAACTGTTTTTT.

The genes are TRBV28 and TRBJ1-6; D uncertain. V was cut by 6 bases and J by 8 bases, with 14 bases left in between. Germline V gene lookup returns CDR1 MDHEN and CDR2 SYDVKM. The CDR3 spans 14 residues. CDR3 sequence: CASSVPQRDSPLHF. CDR3 bases: TGTGCCAGCAGCGTGCCTCAGAGGGATTCACCCCTCCACTTT.

The chain carries TRBV30 and TRBJ1-1; D unclear. Trimming shortened V by 0 bases and J by 1 base, and 6 bases separated the two germline ends. Germline assignment: CDR1 GTSNPN and CDR2 SVGIG (reference sequence). This CDR3 is built from 13 residues. The CDR3 DNA is TGTGCCTGGAGTGTAATGGCGAACACTGAAGCTTTCTTT. The encoded protein is CAWSVMANTEAFF.

This chain links TRBV5-6 with TRBJ1-1, with a possible D match to TRBD1 (5 bases). Germline assignment: CDR1 SGHDT and CDR2 YYEEEE. CDR3 length equals 19 residues. Trimming took 1 base from V and 4 from J, leaving 26 bases between them. The CDR3 sequence is CASSLFPRVSHRSGTEAFF. The CDR3 coding sequence is TGTGCCAGCAGCTTGTTCCCCAGGGTCTCACATAGGTCGGGCACTGAAGCTTTCTTT.

This clone turned up a few times. The CDR3 coding sequence is TGTGCCAGCAGTTCCCAGGGTCCTGAAAAACTGTTTTTT. Protein: CASSSQGPEKLFF. The chain couples TRBV6-6 to TRBJ1-4, with D tentatively TRBD1 (5 bases). The germline CDR1 and CDR2 sequences are MNHNY and SVGAGI (reference sequence). Between the trimmed V and J ends, which lost 4 bases and 7 bases, there was a span of 10 bases. This CDR3 region has 13 residues.

The rearrangement links TRBV7-2 to TRBJ2-3; 7 positions agree with TRBD2. CDR3 size: 13 residues. In germline, CDR1 is SGHTA, CDR2 FQGNSA. Trimming removed 4 bases from V and 13 bases from J; junction bases left unmatched: 11. The DNA of the CDR3 is TGTGCCAGCAGCTCCGAAGGGAGGGCCGGGAAGTATTTT. It encodes CASSSEGRAGKYF. Using reference TRBV7-2 and TRBJ2-3 for the parts outside the CDR3, the full variable domain is GAGVSQSPSNKVTEKGKDVELRCDPISGHTALYWYRQSLGQGLEFLIYFQGNSAPDKSGLPSDRFSAERTGGSVSTLTIQRTQQEDSAVYLCASSSEGRAGKYFGPGTRLTVL.

The V and J genes are TRBV7-3 and TRBJ1-1; the D is unclear. V was clipped by 1 base and J by 3 bases, with 6 bases between them. The CDR3 has 13 amino acids. Germline assignment: CDR1 SGHTA and CDR2 FQGTGA. This chain's CDR3 is CASSLSLDTEAFF. CDR3 nucleotide sequence: TGTGCCAGCAGCTTAAGTCTGGACACTGAAGCTTTCTTT.

The chain carries TRBV6-5 and TRBJ1-1, with D unresolved. The CDR3 has 11 residues. Per germline, CDR1 MNHEY and CDR2 SVGAGI. V lost 9 bases, J lost 4 bases, and 9 bases lay in between. CDR3 nucleotide sequence: TGTGCCAGTTCATTGGTCACTGAAGCTTTCTTT. This translates into CASSLVTEAFF.

The chain carries TRBV4-3 and TRBJ1-2; D not resolved. The CDR3 has 12 amino acids. The germline V gene encodes CDR1 LGHNA and CDR2 YSLEER. Trimming left V 1 base short and J 2 bases short, with 2 bases between. In nucleotides, the CDR3 is TGCGCCAGCAGCCAAGCGAACTATGGCTACACCTTC. Residues: CASSQANYGYTF.